The 2 T cell receptor beta chains in this list originate from one sample, sequenced in a study of control samples from healthy donors and cancer patients. Libraries were prepared by immunoSEQ multiplex PCR; TCRdb keeps only in-frame clonotypes and omits some of them. This table holds about 180,000 clones, almost 90% found once. Sequenced: blood. The receptors stem from a woman aged 45-60 years in good health.

This chain links TRBV19 with TRBJ1-1, with D perhaps matching TRBD1 (5 bases). In germline, CDR1 is LNHDA, CDR2 SQIVND (reference sequence). Trimming removed 9 bases from V and 0 bases from J, with 23 bases in between. This CDR3 comprises 17 residues. The CDR3 DNA follows: TGTGCCAGCACCCCCCGGGGCGCCCGCGGGATGAACACTGAAGCTTTCTTT. Translating gives CASTPRGARGMNTEAFF. The entire variable domain, with the rest obtained from reference TRBV19 and TRBJ1-1, is as follows: DGGITQSPKYLFRKEGQNVTLSCEQNLNHDAMYWYRQDPGQGLRLIYYSQIVNDFQKGDIAEGYSVSREKKESFPLTVTSAQKNPTAFYLCASTPRGARGMNTEAFFGQGTRLTVV.

This clone showed up just a few times. This chain joins TRBV7-3 and TRBJ2-2; D remains ambiguous. The germline V and J ends were trimmed by 1 base and 5 bases, with 8 bases remaining between them. The CDR3 has 14 residues. CDR1 and CDR2 (germline): SGHTA, FQGTGA. The CDR3 region is CASSLRPPTGELFF. The CDR3 DNA sequence: TGTGCCAGCAGCTTAAGGCCCCCTACCGGGGAGCTGTTTTTT.